Listed below are T cell receptor beta chains from one sample, sequenced in a study of cytomegalovirus exposure and HLA in healthy donors. Generated by immunoSEQ multiplex PCR, the TCRdb table keeps only in-frame clones and is missing some. The data show more than 140,000 clones, more than 65% seen once. Sequences were obtained from PBMCs. The receptors shown here come from a man younger than 45 in good health and CMV-seropositive. CDR3s include the opening cysteine and the closing phenylalanine or tryptophan. The order of the fields is CDR3 protein, CDR3 DNA, V gene, clone size, D gene, CDR3 length, J gene. D genes are given only for firm matches. Clone sizes are given selectively: once, few, many, or a class where the clone is expanded.

CDR3 protein: CASSHPDRSRLQTQYF; CDR3 DNA: TGTGCCAGCAGCCACCCTGACAGGTCTAGGTTGCAGACCCAGTACTTC; V gene: TRBV7-2; clone size: -; D gene: -; CDR3 length: 16; J gene: TRBJ2-5
CDR3 protein: CASSSASEYTGELFF; CDR3 DNA: TGTGCCAGCAGCTCAGCTAGCGAGTACACCGGGGAGCTGTTTTTT; V gene: TRBV5-4; clone size: -; D gene: -; CDR3 length: 15; J gene: TRBJ2-2
CDR3 protein: CASSATGEDSGEKLFF; CDR3 DNA: TGTGCCAGCAGTGCGACAGGGGAGGATAGTGGTGAAAAACTGTTTTTT; V gene: TRBV6-4; clone size: few; D gene: TRBD1; CDR3 length: 16; J gene: TRBJ1-4
CDR3 protein: CASSPAYNSPLHF; CDR3 DNA: TGTGCCAGCAGTCCAGCCTATAATTCACCCCTCCACTTT; V gene: TRBV25-1; clone size: few; D gene: -; CDR3 length: 13; J gene: TRBJ1-6
CDR3 protein: CAWGDTEVAFF; CDR3 DNA: TGTGCCTGGGGGGACACCGAGGTTGCTTTCTTT; V gene: TRBV30; clone size: -; D gene: -; CDR3 length: 11; J gene: TRBJ1-1
CDR3 protein: CASSLGQGASREKLFF; CDR3 DNA: TGTGCCAGCAGCTTAGGTCAGGGGGCCAGTCGTGAAAAACTGTTTTTT; V gene: TRBV11-2; clone size: -; D gene: TRBD1; CDR3 length: 16; J gene: TRBJ1-4
CDR3 protein: CASSVMASGVSGTGELFF; CDR3 DNA: TGTGCCAGCAGCGTCATGGCTAGCGGGGTTTCGGGCACCGGGGAGCTGTTTTTT; V gene: TRBV9; clone size: -; D gene: TRBD2; CDR3 length: 18; J gene: TRBJ2-2
CDR3 protein: CASRRMDTGELFF; CDR3 DNA: TGTGCCAGTAGGAGGATGGACACCGGGGAGCTGTTTTTT; V gene: TRBV7-2; clone size: -; D gene: -; CDR3 length: 13; J gene: TRBJ2-2
CDR3 protein: CATSRGSEYMSNQPQHF; CDR3 DNA: TGTGCCACCAGCAGAGGAAGTGAGTATATGAGCAATCAGCCCCAGCATTTT; V gene: TRBV15; clone size: -; D gene: -; CDR3 length: 17; J gene: TRBJ1-5
CDR3 protein: CASSESGQDFYGYTF; CDR3 DNA: TGCGCCAGCAGTGAGTCAGGGCAGGACTTCTATGGCTACACCTTC; V gene: TRBV10-2; clone size: -; D gene: -; CDR3 length: 15; J gene: TRBJ1-2
CDR3 protein: CASSETAGGQETQYF; CDR3 DNA: TGTGCCAGCAGTGAAACAGCGGGGGGGCAAGAGACCCAGTACTTC; V gene: TRBV6-1; clone size: -; D gene: TRBD2; CDR3 length: 15; J gene: TRBJ2-5
CDR3 protein: CASSLGQGYNSPLHF; CDR3 DNA: TGTGCCAGCAGCTTAGGACAGGGCTATAATTCACCCCTCCACTTT; V gene: TRBV7-8; clone size: -; D gene: TRBD1; CDR3 length: 15; J gene: TRBJ1-6
CDR3 protein: CASSRGQSHTEAFF; CDR3 DNA: TGTGCCAGCAGCCGAGGACAGTCTCACACTGAAGCTTTCTTT; V gene: TRBV7-2; clone size: -; D gene: -; CDR3 length: 14; J gene: TRBJ1-1
CDR3 protein: CASTLRETGVTEAFF; CDR3 DNA: TGTGCCAGCACGCTTCGGGAGACAGGGGTGACTGAAGCTTTCTTT; V gene: TRBV5-8; clone size: -; D gene: TRBD1; CDR3 length: 15; J gene: TRBJ1-1
CDR3 protein: CASSYLAGGYNEQFF; CDR3 DNA: TGTGCCAGCAGCTATTTAGCGGGGGGGTACAATGAGCAGTTCTTC; V gene: TRBV7-2; clone size: -; D gene: TRBD2; CDR3 length: 15; J gene: TRBJ2-1
CDR3 protein: CASSAAGGTGGEKLFF; CDR3 DNA: TGTGCCAGCAGCGCTGCCGGGGGGACAGGGGGCGAAAAACTGTTTTTT; V gene: TRBV5-5; clone size: -; D gene: TRBD1; CDR3 length: 16; J gene: TRBJ1-4
CDR3 protein: CASSRDSLNQPQHF; CDR3 DNA: TGTGCCAGCAGCCGGGACAGTCTCAATCAGCCCCAGCATTTT; V gene: TRBV6-5; clone size: -; D gene: TRBD1; CDR3 length: 14; J gene: TRBJ1-5
CDR3 protein: CASRPGQGSYEQYF; CDR3 DNA: TGCGCCAGCCGCCCGGGACAGGGCTCCTACGAGCAGTACTTC; V gene: TRBV5-1; clone size: -; D gene: TRBD1; CDR3 length: 14; J gene: TRBJ2-7
CDR3 protein: CASSLGDRGLGGYTF; CDR3 DNA: TGCGCCAGCAGCCTTGGAGACAGGGGGTTAGGTGGCTACACCTTC; V gene: TRBV23-1; clone size: few; D gene: TRBD1; CDR3 length: 15; J gene: TRBJ1-2
CDR3 protein: CATSRDGLRGNEQFF; CDR3 DNA: TGTGCCACCAGCAGAGACGGCCTACGGGGCAATGAGCAGTTCTTC; V gene: TRBV15; clone size: -; D gene: -; CDR3 length: 15; J gene: TRBJ2-1
CDR3 protein: CASSLTGLNQPQHF; CDR3 DNA: TGTGCCAGCAGCCTGACAGGGCTCAATCAGCCCCAGCATTTT; V gene: TRBV7-8; clone size: -; D gene: TRBD1; CDR3 length: 14; J gene: TRBJ1-5
CDR3 protein: CASSQDLGTGSNEQYF; CDR3 DNA: TGCGCCAGCAGCCAAGATTTAGGGACAGGGTCGAATGAGCAGTACTTC; V gene: TRBV4-3; clone size: -; D gene: TRBD1; CDR3 length: 16; J gene: TRBJ2-7
CDR3 protein: CASSQDAAGRVNEQFF; CDR3 DNA: TGCGCCAGCAGCCAAGATGCAGCGGGGAGGGTCAATGAGCAGTTCTTC; V gene: TRBV4-1; clone size: -; D gene: TRBD2; CDR3 length: 16; J gene: TRBJ2-1
CDR3 protein: CAVGQTNTEAFF; CDR3 DNA: TGTGCCGTCGGACAGACTAACACTGAAGCTTTCTTT; V gene: TRBV28; clone size: few; D gene: -; CDR3 length: 12; J gene: TRBJ1-1
CDR3 protein: CASSPGQGADRKLFF; CDR3 DNA: TGTGCCAGCAGCCCAGGACAGGGCGCGGATAGGAAACTGTTTTTT; V gene: TRBV7-2; clone size: -; D gene: TRBD1; CDR3 length: 15; J gene: TRBJ1-4
CDR3 protein: CASAPGGVKNEQYF; CDR3 DNA: TGTGCCAGCGCCCCTGGCGGGGTAAAGAACGAGCAGTACTTC; V gene: TRBV11-3; clone size: -; D gene: -; CDR3 length: 14; J gene: TRBJ2-7
CDR3 protein: CASSDGLNTEAFF; CDR3 DNA: TGTGCCAGCAGTGACGGGTTGAACACTGAAGCTTTCTTT; V gene: TRBV2; clone size: few; D gene: -; CDR3 length: 13; J gene: TRBJ1-1